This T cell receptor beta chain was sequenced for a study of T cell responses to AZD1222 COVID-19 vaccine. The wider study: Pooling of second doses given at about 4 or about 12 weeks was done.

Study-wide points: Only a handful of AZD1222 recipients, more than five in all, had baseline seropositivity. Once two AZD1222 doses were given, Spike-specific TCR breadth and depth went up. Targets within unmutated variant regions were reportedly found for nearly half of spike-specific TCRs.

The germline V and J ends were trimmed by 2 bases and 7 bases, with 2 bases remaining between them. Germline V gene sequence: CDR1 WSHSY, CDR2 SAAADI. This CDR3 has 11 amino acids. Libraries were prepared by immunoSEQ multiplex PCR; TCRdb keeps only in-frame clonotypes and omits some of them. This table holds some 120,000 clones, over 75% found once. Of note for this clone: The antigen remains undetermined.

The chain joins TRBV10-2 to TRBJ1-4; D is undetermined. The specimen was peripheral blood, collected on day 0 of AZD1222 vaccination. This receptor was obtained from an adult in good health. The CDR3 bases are TGCGCCAGCAGTGAGAGTGAAAAACTGTTTTTT. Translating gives CASSESEKLFF.